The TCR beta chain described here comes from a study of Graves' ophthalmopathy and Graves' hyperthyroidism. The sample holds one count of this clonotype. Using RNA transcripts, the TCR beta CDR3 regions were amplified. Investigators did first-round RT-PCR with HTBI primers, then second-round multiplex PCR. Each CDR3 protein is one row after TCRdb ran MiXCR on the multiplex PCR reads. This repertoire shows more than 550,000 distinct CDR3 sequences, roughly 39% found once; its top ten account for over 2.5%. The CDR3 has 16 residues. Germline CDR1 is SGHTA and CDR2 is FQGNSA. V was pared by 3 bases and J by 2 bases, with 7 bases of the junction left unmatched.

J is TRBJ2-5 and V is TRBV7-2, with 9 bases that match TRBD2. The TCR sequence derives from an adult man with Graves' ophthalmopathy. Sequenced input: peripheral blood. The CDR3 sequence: CASSFQAGGSQETQYF. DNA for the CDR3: TGTGCCAGCAGCTTTCAAGCGGGGGGTTCACAAGAGACCCAGTACTTC. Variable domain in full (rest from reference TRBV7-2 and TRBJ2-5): GAGVSQSPSNKVTEKGKDVELRCDPISGHTALYWYRQSLGQGLEFLIYFQGNSAPDKSGLPSDRFSAERTGGSVSTLTIQRTQQEDSAVYLCASSFQAGGSQETQYFGPGTRLLVL.